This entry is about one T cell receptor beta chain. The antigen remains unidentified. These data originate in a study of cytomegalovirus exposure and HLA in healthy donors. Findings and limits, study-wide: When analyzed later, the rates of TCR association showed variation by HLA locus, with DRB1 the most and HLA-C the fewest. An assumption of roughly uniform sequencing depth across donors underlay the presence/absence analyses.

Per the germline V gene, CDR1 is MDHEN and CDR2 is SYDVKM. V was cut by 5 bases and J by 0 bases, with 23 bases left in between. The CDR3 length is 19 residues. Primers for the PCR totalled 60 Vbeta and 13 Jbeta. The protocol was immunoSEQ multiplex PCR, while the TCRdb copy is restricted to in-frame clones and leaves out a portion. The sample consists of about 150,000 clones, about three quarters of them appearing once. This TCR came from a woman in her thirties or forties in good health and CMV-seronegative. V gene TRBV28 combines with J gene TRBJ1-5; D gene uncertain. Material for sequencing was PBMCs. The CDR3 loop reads CASSPRGGRSLYSNQPQHF. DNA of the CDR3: TGTGCCAGCAGTCCCCGGGGAGGGCGCTCCCTTTATAGCAATCAGCCCCAGCATTTT.